This note documents a single T cell receptor (beta chain) sequence. Using immunoSEQ multiplex PCR, the repertoire was profiled, and TCRdb retains in-frame clones only, with some absent. The sample records around 140,000 clones, about 80% being singletons. These data come from a study of blood T cell repertoires in COVID-19. The J segment lost 4 bases and the V segment lost 0 bases, leaving 5 bases of the junction unmatched. The CDR3 contains 18 residues. Looked up from germline, CDR1 is MNHEY and CDR2 is SVGEGT. This clonotype originated in a man aged 65-85 years who had recovered from COVID-19. The sequencing sample was made of peripheral blood. The rearrangement joins TRBV6-2 or TRBV6-3 to TRBJ2-1, with 14 bases matching TRBD2. The CDR3 protein is CASSYSGTSGSRYNEQFF. As DNA, the CDR3 is TGTGCCAGCAGTTACTCAGGGACTAGCGGGAGTAGGTACAATGAGCAGTTCTTC.